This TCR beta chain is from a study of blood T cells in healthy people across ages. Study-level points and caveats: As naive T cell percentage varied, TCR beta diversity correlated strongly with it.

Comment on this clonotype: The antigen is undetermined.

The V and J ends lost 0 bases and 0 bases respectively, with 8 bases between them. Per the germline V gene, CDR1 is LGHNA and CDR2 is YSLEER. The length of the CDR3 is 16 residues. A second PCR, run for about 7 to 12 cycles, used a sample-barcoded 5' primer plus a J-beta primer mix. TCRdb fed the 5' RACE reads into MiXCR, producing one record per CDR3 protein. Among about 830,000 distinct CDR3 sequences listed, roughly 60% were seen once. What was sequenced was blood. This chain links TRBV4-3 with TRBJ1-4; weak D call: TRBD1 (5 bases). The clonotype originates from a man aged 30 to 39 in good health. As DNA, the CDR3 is TGCGCCAGCAGCCAAGATTGGGGGGCAACTAATGAAAAACTGTTTTTT. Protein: CASSQDWGATNEKLFF.